These T cell receptor beta chains were read from a single sample in a study of regulatory T cells in long-lasting Graves disease. TCRdb re-analysed the multiplex PCR reads in MiXCR, keeping a single row per CDR3 protein. The repertoire holds some 400,000 distinct CDR3 sequences, with about 15% as singletons. This sample also belongs to another study, concerning T cells in Graves' hyperthyroidism and ophthalmopathy.

The sequenced sample was peripheral blood mononuclear cells (PBMCs), obtained at new diagnosis, from a patient treated with antithyroid drugs. These receptors were collected from a woman aged 25 to 39 with Graves disease. The CDR3 runs from the conserved cysteine through the conserved F or W. D genes are given only for firm matches. Expanded clones are given a class, and other clones once, few, many or no size at all.

CDR3nt | CDR3aa | abundance | j_gene | v_gene | d_gene
TGTGCCAGCAGTTCGGTCCGCCAAGAGACCCAGTACTTC | CASSSVRQETQYF | . | TRBJ2-5 | TRBV2 | .
TGCGCCAGCAGTGAGGATTTCGGAGAAACAGATACGCAGTATTTT | CASSEDFGETDTQYF | . | TRBJ2-3 | TRBV10-1 | .
TGTGCCAGCAACTTCCCCGGGACACAGATTAAAGCTTTCTTT | CASNFPGTQIKAFF | many | TRBJ1-1 | TRBV6-1 | .
TGTGCCATCACCGAGACAGGGGGATCGATAATCGCTGAAGCTTTCTTT | CAITETGGSIIAEAFF | many | TRBJ1-1 | TRBV10-3 | TRBD1
TGTGCCAGCAGCTTTTCAGGGTTGTCGAACACCATATATTTT | CASSFSGLSNTIYF | . | TRBJ1-3 | TRBV7-3 | .
TGTGCCAGCTCACCAACGAGGACAGGGAACACCGGGGAGCTGTTTTTT | CASSPTRTGNTGELFF | . | TRBJ2-2 | TRBV18 | TRBD1
TGTGCCAGCAGCCTATGGACAGGGGTCTTCTCCTACGAGCAGTACTTC | CASSLWTGVFSYEQYF | many | TRBJ2-7 | TRBV7-2 | TRBD1
TGTGCCAGCTCACCACGGGCGCGTCTAGGGCTGTTTTTT | CASSPRARLGLFF | many | TRBJ1-4 | TRBV18 | .
TGTGCCAGCAGCCAAGAAATGGGCTCCTACGAGCAGTACTTC | CASSQEMGSYEQYF | . | TRBJ2-7 | TRBV14 | .
TGTGCCAGCAGCCAGGGACAGGGGGGACTTGAGAGGTTTTACAATGAGCAGTTCTTC | CASSQGQGGLERFYNEQFF | few | TRBJ2-1 | TRBV7-9 | TRBD1
TGTGCCAGCTCACCGGTGGCTAGCGGAGCCAACACCGGGGAGCTGTTTTTT | CASSPVASGANTGELFF | . | TRBJ2-2 | TRBV18 | TRBD2
TGTGCCAGCAGCTCCCCTCGTTTTGGGGGGACTGAAGCTTTCTTT | CASSSPRFGGTEAFF | many | TRBJ1-1 | TRBV7-9 | .
TGTGCCAGCAGTTACCAAGGGGGGATCGATCGACGGGGAATGGATCGATCGAACTATGGCTACACCTTC | CASSYQGGIDRRGMDRSNYGYTF | few | TRBJ1-2 | TRBV6-2/TRBV6-3 | .
TGTGCCAGTAGTCTCCGGGACAGGGGCCCATACGAGCAGTACTTC | CASSLRDRGPYEQYF | . | TRBJ2-7 | TRBV19 | TRBD1
TGTGCCAGCAGACAGGTAGTAGGGCGGGACAGCACCGGGGAGCTGTTTTTT | CASRQVVGRDSTGELFF | few | TRBJ2-2 | TRBV28 | .
TGCAGTGCTAGAAGCCAAGAGACCCAGTACTTC | CSARSQETQYF | many | TRBJ2-5 | TRBV20-1 | .
TGTGCCAGCAGCCCGAGTAGCGGGAGGGCCTACGAGCAGTACTTC | CASSPSSGRAYEQYF | once | TRBJ2-7 | TRBV11-2 | TRBD2
TGTGCCAGCAGCCAGGAAACAGGGGACTCCTACGAGCAGTACTTC | CASSQETGDSYEQYF | many | TRBJ2-7 | TRBV4-2 | TRBD1
TGTGCCAGCAGCGTAGGGGTGTACCAAGAGACCCAGTACTTC | CASSVGVYQETQYF | . | TRBJ2-5 | TRBV9 | .
TGTGCCAGCAGCACCGGACCCCTGGTCGGGACCCAGTACTTC | CASSTGPLVGTQYF | . | TRBJ2-5 | TRBV11-2 | .
TGTGCCAGCAGTGATGTGACAGGGGACTCCTATAGCAATCAGCCCCAGCATTTT | CASSDVTGDSYSNQPQHF | many | TRBJ1-5 | TRBV2 | TRBD1
TGTGCCAGTAGTATAATGACAGATTCACCCCTCCACTTT | CASSIMTDSPLHF | once | TRBJ1-6 | TRBV19 | .
TGTGCCTGGGTAGCGGGACGCCCGAACACCGGGGAGCTGTTTTTT | CAWVAGRPNTGELFF | many | TRBJ2-2 | TRBV7-9 | TRBD2
TGTGCCAGCAGTCGGACGGGGGGCAAGACTGAAGCTTTCTTT | CASSRTGGKTEAFF | few | TRBJ1-1 | TRBV27 | .
TGTGCCAGCAGCCAAGATCGGGTTAAGGGAGATGAGCAGTTCTTC | CASSQDRVKGDEQFF | many | TRBJ2-1 | TRBV3-1 | .
TGTGCCAGCAGCCAAAAGGGGATTCGGGCTTTCTTT | CASSQKGIRAFF | . | TRBJ1-1 | TRBV3-1 | .
TGTGCCAGCAGTGGCGCTAGGGGGACAGGGATCAATTCACCCCTCCACTTT | CASSGARGTGINSPLHF | . | TRBJ1-6 | TRBV25-1 | TRBD1
TGTGCCAGCAGCCTGAATCCCTACGAGCAGTACTTC | CASSLNPYEQYF | many | TRBJ2-7 | TRBV5-4 | .
TGTGCCAGTAGTATCCTTCCGGGACAGGGCGGTAATGAGCAGTTCTTC | CASSILPGQGGNEQFF | . | TRBJ2-1 | TRBV19 | TRBD1
TGTGCCAGCAGTTACTCGAAGGGGGGGGGGCATGAAAAACTGTTTTTT | CASSYSKGGGHEKLFF | many | TRBJ1-4 | TRBV6-5 | .
TGTGCCAGCACCCCTGCCAGGGCCGTTATCGATCAGCCCCAGCATTTT | CASTPARAVIDQPQHF | few | TRBJ1-5 | TRBV28 | .
TGTGCCAGCAGCTCACTGACAGGGGCGGAGGAGACCCAGTACTTC | CASSSLTGAEETQYF | many | TRBJ2-5 | TRBV7-9 | TRBD1
TGTGCCTGGAGTGTGCTCGCCGGGACGGCCCTTCTGACCCAGCATTTT | CAWSVLAGTALLTQHF | many | TRBJ1-5 | TRBV30 | .
TGTGCCAGCAGCCCCTACAGGGCCGGTCAGCCCCAGCATTTT | CASSPYRAGQPQHF | . | TRBJ1-5 | TRBV27 | .
TGTGCCAGCAGTTTTCCCCCCTCGGGACTAGCGGGAGGTGAGCAGTACTTC | CASSFPPSGLAGGEQYF | many | TRBJ2-7 | TRBV28 | TRBD2
TGTGCCAGCAGCCCAGGAGGAGGGGGCGAGCAGTACTTC | CASSPGGGGEQYF | many | TRBJ2-7 | TRBV9 | .
TGTGCCAGCAGACCCGGGACTAGCGGCAAACAAGAGACCCAGTACTTC | CASRPGTSGKQETQYF | . | TRBJ2-5 | TRBV6-1 | TRBD2
TGCAGTGCTAGAGGGACTAGCCACAGAACAGCGAACTATGGCTACACCTTC | CSARGTSHRTANYGYTF | . | TRBJ1-2 | TRBV20-1 | .
TGTGCCAGCAGTTTAGGACAGGGGTCCAATGAGCAGTTCTTC | CASSLGQGSNEQFF | few | TRBJ2-1 | TRBV12-3/TRBV12-4 | TRBD1
TGTGCCAGCAACGATAGGGGAGGAGAAACTGAAGCTTTCTTT | CASNDRGGETEAFF | many | TRBJ1-1 | TRBV6-1 | .